The next 19 T cell receptor beta chains were all read from a single sample in a study of T cell repertoires in cytomegalovirus infection. MiXCR was run by TCRdb on the reads, yielding one entry per CDR3 protein. The table has almost 550,000 distinct CDR3 sequences, about 15% seen once. The specimen sequenced was CD8+ T cells from PBMCs. The source of these receptors is a human donor in good health (CMV status not recorded). Some clones in this sample may be carry-over from other donors' samples.

This clonotype has a handful of counts. This chain links TRBV2 with TRBJ2-2; D gene unclear. The CDR3 covers 15 residues. V dropped 1 base and J dropped 1 base, with 7 bases sitting between them. CDR1 is SNHLY, CDR2 FYNNEI, per germline. CDR3 in DNA: TGTGCCAGCAGTGAAGAAGCGAAGAACACCGGGGAGCTGTTTTTT. It encodes CASSEEAKNTGELFF.

This clonotype came up many times. This chain uses TRBV28 with TRBJ2-5, with 15 positions matching TRBD2. After removal of 3 bases from V and 4 bases from J, the junction contained 6 bases not matched to a gene. The V gene's germline CDR1 is MDHEN and CDR2 SYDVKM. The CDR3 length is 17 residues. CDR3 nucleotide sequence: TGTGCCAGCAGTTTCGGACTAGCGGGAGGGCGTGGAGAGACCCAGTACTTC. Protein product: CASSFGLAGGRGETQYF.

The sample holds many counts of this clonotype. The chain carries TRBV7-8 and TRBJ2-3; the D is unclear. The CDR3 consists of 13 residues. Germline V CDR1 and CDR2: SGHVS, FQNEAQ. Trimming took 5 bases from V and 6 from J, leaving 12 bases between them. DNA of the CDR3: TGTGCCAGCAGCGTAGAACCAGAGGATACGCAGTATTTT. This gives the protein CASSVEPEDTQYF.

This clonotype was found a few times. The chain combines TRBV27 with TRBJ1-2; D is perhaps TRBD1 (6 bases). Germline CDR1 and CDR2: MNHEY and SMNVEV (reference sequence). Trimming pared 6 bases from V and 4 bases from J, leaving 18 bases between. This CDR3 has 15 residues. The CDR3 reads CASRIQGGYRYGYTF. The CDR3, as DNA: TGTGCCAGCAGGATACAGGGAGGTTATCGCTATGGCTACACCTTC.

In its sample, this clonotype was seen many times. The chain carries TRBV4-1 and TRBJ2-1; 7 bases match TRBD1. From germline, CDR1 is MGHRA and CDR2 YSYEKL. This CDR3 has 14 amino acids. J gave up 3 bases and V 1 base, and 0 bases lay outside the gene matches. The CDR3 DNA reads as TGCGCCAGCAGCCAAGGGACAGGCTACAATGAGCAGTTCTTC. It yields the protein CASSQGTGYNEQFF.

This clonotype was recorded many times. CDR3 bases: TGTGCCAGCAGCCCGGGACTAGCGGGGGGTTTAGGTGGTACGCAGTATTTT. Protein sequence: CASSPGLAGGLGGTQYF. The chain links TRBV12-3 or TRBV12-4 to TRBJ2-3, with TRBD2 matching 15 bases. Trimming removed 6 bases from V and 8 bases from J; junction bases left unmatched: 12. This CDR3 has 17 residues.

This clonotype was counted only a few times. The chain couples TRBV6-6 to TRBJ2-7; D unclear. Germline loops: CDR1 MNHNY, CDR2 SVGAGI (reference sequence). The CDR3 sequence is 15 residues long. V gave up 0 bases and J gave up 0 bases, with 9 bases separating them. The CDR3 is CASSYSALSSYEQYF. CDR3 nucleotide sequence: TGTGCCAGCAGTTACTCAGCCCTGAGCTCCTACGAGCAGTACTTC.

In this sample, this clonotype turned up many times. This chain connects TRBV7-2 to TRBJ2-3; D is unresolved. Looked up from germline, CDR1 is SGHTA and CDR2 is FQGNSA. Trimming stripped 1 base from V and 1 base from J, with 15 bases between. The CDR3 spans 17 residues. The CDR3 is CASSLEPTDSGTDTQYF. The CDR3, as DNA: TGTGCCAGCAGCTTAGAACCGACGGATTCGGGCACAGATACGCAGTATTTT.

The V call is TRBV6-5, the J call TRBJ1-1, with D hard to call. Germline assignment: CDR1 MNHEY and CDR2 SVGAGI. The V gene lost 4 bases and the J gene lost 6 bases, with 12 bases spanning the gap. The CDR3 is 13 amino acids. CDR3 bases: TGTGCCAGCAGTTCGGACCCCCGAGCTGAAGCTTTCTTT. It yields the protein CASSSDPRAEAFF.

At least ten counts were recorded for this clonotype. The genes are TRBV7-2 and TRBJ2-3; TRBD1 matches at 7 bases. V was pared by 0 bases and J by 5 bases, with 5 bases of the junction left unmatched. The CDR3 contains 15 residues. Germline V gives CDR1 SGHTA, CDR2 FQGNSA. The CDR3 protein is CASSLADRVGDTQYF. CDR3 nucleotide sequence: TGTGCCAGCAGCTTAGCCGACAGGGTGGGAGATACGCAGTATTTT.

Written as DNA, the CDR3 is TGTGCCAGACCAGGTCCTGGGGGCAATCAGCCCCAGCATTTT. Translated, it gives CARPGPGGNQPQHF. V gene TRBV4-2 combines with J gene TRBJ1-5; D not resolved. Trimming took 9 bases from V and 2 from J, leaving 14 bases between them. Germline CDR1 reads LGHNA; CDR2 reads YNFKEQ. The CDR3 is made up of 14 amino acids.

The sample holds many counts of this clonotype. The chain uses TRBV10-3 and TRBJ1-1; tentative D call: TRBD1 (6 bases). The germline gives CDR1 ENHRY, CDR2 SYGVKD. CDR3 length: 14 residues. V dropped 3 bases and J dropped 2 bases, with 10 bases sitting between them. The CDR3 DNA sequence: TGTGCCATCAGTGACCCGGACAGTAACACTGAAGCTTTCTTT. It translates to CAISDPDSNTEAFF.

This clonotype was picked up a small number of times. This chain links TRBV19 with TRBJ1-1; possibly TRBD1 for D (6 bases). CDR1 is LNHDA and CDR2 is SQIVND in the germline V gene (reference sequence). With 6 bases removed from V and 5 bases from J, the gap between germline ends came to 19 bases. The CDR3 length is 15 residues. CDR3: CASRTLQGMGTEAFF. The CDR3 DNA sequence: TGTGCCAGTAGAACCTTACAGGGCATGGGGACTGAAGCTTTCTTT. Full variable domain (missing parts from reference TRBV19 and TRBJ1-1): DGGITQSPKYLFRKEGQNVTLSCEQNLNHDAMYWYRQDPGQGLRLIYYSQIVNDFQKGDIAEGYSVSREKKESFPLTVTSAQKNPTAFYLCASRTLQGMGTEAFFGQGTRLTVV.

This clonotype showed up many times. The CDR3 loop reads CASSFLIQGLQETQYF. DNA of the CDR3: TGTGCCAGCAGCTTCCTAATACAGGGCCTCCAAGAGACCCAGTACTTC. The chain recombines TRBV11-2 with TRBJ2-5, with D possibly being TRBD1 (6 bases). V was pared by 3 bases and J by 1 base, with 15 bases between. This CDR3 is built from 16 residues. Germline assignment: CDR1 SGHAT and CDR2 FQNNGV.

This clonotype was counted at least ten times. The chain has TRBV7-2 and TRBJ2-1; D may be TRBD2 (5 bases). There are 17 residues in the CDR3. The germline V gene encodes CDR1 SGHTA and CDR2 FQGNSA. The ends were cut back, 7 bases at V and 5 bases at J, with 24 bases in the middle. The CDR3 region is CASTYPLPSGGDNEQFF. The DNA for the CDR3 is TGTGCCAGCACCTACCCTTTACCCAGCGGAGGTGACAATGAGCAGTTCTTC.

A word on this clonotype: A read error is possible here, since a much larger clone lies one base away. The rearrangement uses TRBV28 and TRBJ1-5, with 7 bases fitting TRBD1. CDR3 size: 14 residues. Germline V gives CDR1 MDHEN, CDR2 SYDVKM. The CDR3 sequence is CASSPRQGRQPQRF. The CDR3 nucleotides read TGTGCCAGCAGTCCCCGACAGGGACGGCAGCCCCAGCGTTTT.

The CDR3 loop is CASSPITGDRADTQYF. The CDR3 DNA follows: TGTGCCAGCAGCCCAATTACCGGAGACAGAGCAGATACGCAGTATTTT. This chain links TRBV3-1 with TRBJ2-3, with D tentatively TRBD1 (5 bases). The CDR3 runs to 16 residues. With 4 bases removed from V and 4 bases from J, the gap between germline ends came to 18 bases. Germline V lookup: CDR1 LGHDT, CDR2 YNNKEL (reference sequence).

This clonotype was found a few times. CDR3 sequence reads: CATSAPQGADTQYF. Here the CDR3 DNA reads TGTGCCACCAGTGCCCCACAGGGAGCAGATACGCAGTATTTT. This rearrangement joins TRBV24-1 to TRBJ2-3; TRBD1 might be the D (6 bases). The CDR3 covers 14 residues. In germline, CDR1 is KGHDR, CDR2 SFDVKD. The V and J ends lost 5 bases and 4 bases respectively, with 12 bases between them.

The sample holds many counts of this clonotype. The J gene is TRBJ1-1, the V gene TRBV12-3 or TRBV12-4; no definite D call. Between the trimmed V and J ends, which lost 4 bases and 0 bases, there was a span of 12 bases. The CDR3 totals 15 residues. The CDR3 region is CASSSRSVLNTEAFF. CDR3 in DNA: TGTGCCAGCAGTTCCCGGTCGGTCCTGAACACTGAAGCTTTCTTT.